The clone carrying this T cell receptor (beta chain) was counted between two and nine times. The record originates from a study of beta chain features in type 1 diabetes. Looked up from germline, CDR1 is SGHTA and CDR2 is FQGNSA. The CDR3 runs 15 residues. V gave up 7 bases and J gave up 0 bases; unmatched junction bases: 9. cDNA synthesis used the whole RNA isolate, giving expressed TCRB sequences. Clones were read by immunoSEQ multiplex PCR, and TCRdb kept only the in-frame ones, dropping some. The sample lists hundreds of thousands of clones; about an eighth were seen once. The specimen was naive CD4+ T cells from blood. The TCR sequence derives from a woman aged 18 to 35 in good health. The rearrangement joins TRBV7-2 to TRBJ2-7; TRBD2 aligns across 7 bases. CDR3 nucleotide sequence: TGTGCCAGCACCCTTCGGGGGGAGGGCTCCTACGAGCAGTACTTC. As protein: CASTLRGEGSYEQYF.